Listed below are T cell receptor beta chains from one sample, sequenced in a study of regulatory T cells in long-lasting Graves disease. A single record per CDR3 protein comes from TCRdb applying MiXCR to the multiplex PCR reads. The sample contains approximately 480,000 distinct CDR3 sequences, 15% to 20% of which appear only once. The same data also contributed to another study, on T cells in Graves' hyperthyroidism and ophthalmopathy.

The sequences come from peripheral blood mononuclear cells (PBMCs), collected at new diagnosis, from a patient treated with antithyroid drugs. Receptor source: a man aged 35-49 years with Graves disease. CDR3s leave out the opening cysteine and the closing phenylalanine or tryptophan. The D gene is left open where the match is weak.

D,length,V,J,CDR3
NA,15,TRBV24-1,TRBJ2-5,ATSDQGTGRIQETQY
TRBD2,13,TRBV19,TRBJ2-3,ASRGLASSTDTQY
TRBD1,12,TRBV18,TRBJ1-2,ASSHGQDYYGYT
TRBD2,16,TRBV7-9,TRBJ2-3,ASSLVVRASGATDTQY
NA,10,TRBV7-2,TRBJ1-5,ASSLGHQPQH
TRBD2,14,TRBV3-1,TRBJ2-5,ASSQDLRTSGETQY
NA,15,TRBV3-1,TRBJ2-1,ASSPLEGTSSYNEQF
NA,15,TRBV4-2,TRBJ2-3,ASSQEPNGAGTDTQY
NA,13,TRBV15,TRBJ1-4,ATSRDIKGDEKLF
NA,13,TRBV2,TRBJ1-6,ASREHRDSLSPLH
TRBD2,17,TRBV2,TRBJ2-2,ASRPSGTSGRTNTGELF
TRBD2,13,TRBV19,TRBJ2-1,ASSISGGLYNEQF
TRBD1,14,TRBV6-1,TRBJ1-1,ASSDDWTGLNTEAF
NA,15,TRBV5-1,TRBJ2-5,ASSAGSRRASQETQY
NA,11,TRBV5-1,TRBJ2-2,ASSPQTTGELF
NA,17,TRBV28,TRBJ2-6,ASSLSGRQRSSGANVLT
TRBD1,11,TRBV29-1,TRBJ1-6,SVQTGYNSPLH
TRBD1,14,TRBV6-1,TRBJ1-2,ASNNLFGQAHKGYT
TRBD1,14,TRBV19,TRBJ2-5,ASSPTGQVSQETQY
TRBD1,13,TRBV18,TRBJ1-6,ASSAGTGVNSPLH
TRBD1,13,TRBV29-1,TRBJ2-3,SVAGWTGSTDTQY
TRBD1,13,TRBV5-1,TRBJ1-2,ASSLVPGGVYGYT
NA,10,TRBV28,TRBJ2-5,ASSLPRWTQY
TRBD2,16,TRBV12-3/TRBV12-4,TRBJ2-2,ASSLILAGGRNTGELF
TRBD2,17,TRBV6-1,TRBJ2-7,ASTFGRGASQNYLHEQY
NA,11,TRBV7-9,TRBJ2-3,ASLRATTDTQY
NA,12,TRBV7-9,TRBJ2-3,ASSLGLVSDTQY
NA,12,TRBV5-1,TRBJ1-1,ASSFRQSNTEAF
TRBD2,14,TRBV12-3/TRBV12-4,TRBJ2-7,ASSPGPGLGSYEQY
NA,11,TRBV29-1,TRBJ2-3,SSLRPNTDTQY
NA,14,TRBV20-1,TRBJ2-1,SARGLRQSSYNEQF
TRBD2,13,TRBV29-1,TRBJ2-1,SVRAGGGYRNEQF
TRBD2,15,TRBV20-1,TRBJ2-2,SASSSSGRVDTGELF
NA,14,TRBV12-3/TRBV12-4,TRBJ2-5,ASSLSRSRSQETQY
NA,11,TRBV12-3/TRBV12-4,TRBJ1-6,ASRRQYNSPLH